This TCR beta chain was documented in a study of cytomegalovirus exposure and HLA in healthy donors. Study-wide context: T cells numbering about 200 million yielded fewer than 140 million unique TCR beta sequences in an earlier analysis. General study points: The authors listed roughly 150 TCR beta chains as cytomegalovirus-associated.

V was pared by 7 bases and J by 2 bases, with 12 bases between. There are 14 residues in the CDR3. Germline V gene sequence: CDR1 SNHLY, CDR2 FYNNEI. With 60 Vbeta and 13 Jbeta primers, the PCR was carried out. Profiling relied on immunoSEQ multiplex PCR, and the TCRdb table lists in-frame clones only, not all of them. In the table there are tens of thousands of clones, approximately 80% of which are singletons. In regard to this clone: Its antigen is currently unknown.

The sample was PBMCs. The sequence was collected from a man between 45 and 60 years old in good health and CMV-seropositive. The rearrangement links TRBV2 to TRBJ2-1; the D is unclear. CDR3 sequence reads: CASNAVHTYNEQFF. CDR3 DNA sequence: TGTGCCAGCAATGCGGTCCATACCTACAATGAGCAGTTCTTC. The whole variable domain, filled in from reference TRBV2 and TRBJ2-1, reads EPEVTQTPSHQVTQMGQEVILRCVPISNHLYFYWYRQILGQKVEFLVSFYNNEISEKSEIFDDQFSVERPDGSNFTLKIRSTKLEDSAMYFCASNAVHTYNEQFFGPGTRLTVL.